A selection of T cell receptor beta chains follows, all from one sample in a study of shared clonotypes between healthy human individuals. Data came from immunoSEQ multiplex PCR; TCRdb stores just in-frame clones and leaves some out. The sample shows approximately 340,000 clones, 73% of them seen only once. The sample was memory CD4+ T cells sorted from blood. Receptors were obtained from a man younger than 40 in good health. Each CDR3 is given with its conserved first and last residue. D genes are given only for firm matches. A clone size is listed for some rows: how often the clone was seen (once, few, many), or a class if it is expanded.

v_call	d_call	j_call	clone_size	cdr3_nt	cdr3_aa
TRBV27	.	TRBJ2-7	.	TGTGCCAGCAGTTCGGCCGGGAGCTACGAGCAGTACTTC	CASSSAGSYEQYF
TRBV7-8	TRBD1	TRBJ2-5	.	TGTGCCAGCAGCACCATTTTGGGACAGACGGAGACCCAGTACTTC	CASSTILGQTETQYF
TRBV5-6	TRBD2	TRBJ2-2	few	TGTGCCAGCAGCTTGTTCACTAGCGGGACGAACACCGGGGAGCTGTTTTTT	CASSLFTSGTNTGELFF
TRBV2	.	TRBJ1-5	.	TGTGCCAGCGCGGATTCGTCTAGCAATCAGCCCCAGCATTTT	CASADSSSNQPQHF
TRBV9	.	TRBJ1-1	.	TGTGCCAGCAGCTACAGGGATGACACTGAAGCTTTCTTT	CASSYRDDTEAFF
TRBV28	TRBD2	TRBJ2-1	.	TGTGCCAGCCAATCTTCTAGCGGGAGAAACAATGAGCAGTTCTTC	CASQSSSGRNNEQFF
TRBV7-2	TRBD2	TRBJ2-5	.	TGTGCCAGCAGCCGACCTAGCGGGAGTAGGGAGACCCAGTACTTC	CASSRPSGSRETQYF
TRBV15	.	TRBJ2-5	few	TGTGCCACCAGCAGAGATCTCAGGGAAGAGACCCAGTACTTC	CATSRDLREETQYF
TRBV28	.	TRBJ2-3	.	TGTGCCAGCAGCCGACGGACGGTGGGCACAGATACGCAGTATTTT	CASSRRTVGTDTQYF
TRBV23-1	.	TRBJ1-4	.	TGCGCCAGCAGTCAATTGCGGACAGTTGAAAAACTGTTTTTT	CASSQLRTVEKLFF
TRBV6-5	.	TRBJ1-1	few	TGTGCCAGCAGTTACGTGGGAGGGCTGAACACTGAAGCTTTCTTT	CASSYVGGLNTEAFF
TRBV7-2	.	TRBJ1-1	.	TGTGCCAGCAGCTTAGAGAACGGGGCGAACACTGAAGCTTTCTTT	CASSLENGANTEAFF
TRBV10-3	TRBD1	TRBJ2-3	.	TGTGCCATCAGACCCGGACAGGGAGAAGTGGGCACAGATACGCAGTATTTT	CAIRPGQGEVGTDTQYF
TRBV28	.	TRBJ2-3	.	TGTGCCAGCAGTGCCCCGGAGAAGGGCACAGATACGCAGTATTTT	CASSAPEKGTDTQYF
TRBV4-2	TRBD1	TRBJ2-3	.	TGTGCCAGCAGCCTAACGGGACAGCGCACAGATACGCAGTATTTT	CASSLTGQRTDTQYF
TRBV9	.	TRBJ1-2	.	TGTGCCAGCAGCCAGACAGGTCGCTATGGCTACACCTTC	CASSQTGRYGYTF
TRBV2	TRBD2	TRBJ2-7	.	TGTGCCAGCAGTGCAAGCGGGAGGTGGTACGAGCAGTACTTC	CASSASGRWYEQYF